The 17 T cell receptor beta chains below all came from one sample that was sequenced in a study of beta chain features in type 1 diabetes. Sequenced material consisted of expressed TCRB transcripts (all of the isolated RNA was reverse transcribed). This table comes from immunoSEQ multiplex PCR, and its TCRdb copy is limited to in-frame clones, with some not included. Altogether over 300,000 clones are present, roughly 8% being singletons, with the ten largest covering 0.44%. The material sequenced was central memory CD4+ T cells from blood. Every receptor here comes from a woman under 30 in good health.

The CDR3 bases are TGTGCCAGCAGCGTAACCCCGGACAGCATGAATGAAAAACTGTTTTTT. Translated, it gives CASSVTPDSMNEKLFF. The J gene is TRBJ1-4, the V gene TRBV7-2; a weak D match, TRBD1 (6 bases). The CDR3 consists of 16 residues. Germline CDR1 is SGHTA and CDR2 is FQGNSA. V was trimmed by 5 bases and J by 5 bases, leaving 18 bases between them.

A few counts support this clone. The chain combines TRBV5-1 with TRBJ2-4; D assignment may be TRBD1 or TRBD2 (5 bases each). V was pared by 5 bases and J by 5 bases, with 11 bases between. The CDR3 spans 13 residues. Germline V gene data show CDR1 as SGHRS and CDR2 as YFSETQ. CDR3 sequence: CASRFQGENIQYF. The CDR3 nucleotides are TGCGCCAGCAGATTTCAGGGAGAAAACATTCAGTACTTC.

The rearrangement links TRBV4-1 to TRBJ1-1; tentatively, D is TRBD1 (5 bases). CDR1 MGHRA and CDR2 YSYEKL come from the germline V gene. The V gene lost 2 bases and the J gene lost 0 bases, with 19 bases spanning the gap. This CDR3 is 18 amino acids long. The CDR3 region is CASSQLPTGSRMNTEAFF. CDR3 in DNA: TGCGCCAGCAGCCAACTACCTACAGGTTCCAGGATGAACACTGAAGCTTTCTTT.

The J gene is TRBJ2-1, the V gene TRBV28, with 12 positions matching TRBD2. Losses at the gene ends were 6 bases for V and 4 bases for J; bases not matched to a gene: 10. The CDR3 loop spans 17 amino acids. Germline V gives CDR1 MDHEN, CDR2 SYDVKM. The CDR3 bases are TGTGCCAGCAGACACCCCCTCGGGACTAGCGGGTACAATGAGCAGTTCTTC. As protein: CASRHPLGTSGYNEQFF. Full variable domain (remainder filled in from reference TRBV28 and TRBJ2-1): DVKVTQSSRYLVKRTGEKVFLECVQDMDHENMFWYRQDPGLGLRLIYFSYDVKMKEKGDIPEGYSVSREKKERFSLILESASTNQTSMYLCASRHPLGTSGYNEQFFGPGTRLTVL.

The chain links TRBV10-3 to TRBJ2-2; TRBD2 is a possible D gene (6 bases). V was cut by 5 bases and J by 5 bases, with 15 bases left in between. The germline V gene has CDR1 ENHRY and CDR2 SYGVKD. This CDR3 spans 15 amino acids. The CDR3: CAISRSWAGTGELFF. The CDR3 coding sequence is TGTGCCATCAGTAGGAGCTGGGCGGGGACCGGGGAGCTGTTTTTT.

This clone showed up just a few times. The V gene is TRBV28, the J gene TRBJ2-7, with D unclear. CDR3 size: 14 residues. With 4 bases removed from V and 2 bases from J, the gap between germline ends came to 12 bases. Germline V gene data show CDR1 as MDHEN and CDR2 as SYDVKM. CDR3 residues: CASSSQHTTYEQYF. The CDR3 bases are TGTGCCAGCAGTTCCCAACACACAACCTACGAGCAGTACTTC.

To note about this clone: Other DNA sequences of this sample code for an identical CDR3. The chain joins TRBV6-1 to TRBJ1-5; TRBD1 is a possible D gene (5 bases). The CDR3 spans 13 residues. V was pared by 2 bases and J by 4 bases, with 6 bases between. The germline CDR1 and CDR2 sequences are MNHNS and SASEGT. Here the CDR3 reads CASSERGNQPQHF. CDR3 bases: TGTGCCAGCAGTGAACGGGGGAATCAGCCCCAGCATTTT.

This clone occurred a few times. The chain couples TRBV11-3 to TRBJ2-3; D not certain. The CDR3 extends over 13 amino acids. In germline, CDR1 is SGHNT, CDR2 YENEEA. The V end was cut by 1 base, the J end by 6 bases, with 8 bases between. CDR3 nucleotides: TGTGCCAGCAGCTTAGCCCCCTCGGATACGCAGTATTTT. Protein: CASSLAPSDTQYF.

This chain joins TRBV28 and TRBJ1-2; 9 bases map to TRBD1. The V gene's germline CDR1 is MDHEN and CDR2 SYDVKM. V gave up 1 base and J gave up 6 bases; unmatched junction bases: 3. The CDR3 is 14 amino acids. The CDR3 coding sequence is TGTGCCAGCAGTTTATTAACAGGGGGCGATGGCTACACCTTC. Its protein product is CASSLLTGGDGYTF.

This clone was observed a few times. The chain links TRBV9 to TRBJ1-1; D not resolved. The V end lost 2 bases, the J end lost 1 base, and 6 bases lay between the germline ends. Germline values: CDR1 SGDLS, CDR2 YYNGEE. This CDR3 comprises 13 residues. CDR3 sequence reads: CASSVGSNTEAFF. The CDR3 nucleotides are TGTGCCAGCAGCGTCGGGTCGAACACTGAAGCTTTCTTT. Looking up the rest from reference TRBV9 and TRBJ1-1 gives the full variable domain: DSGVTQTPKHLITATGQRVTLRCSPRSGDLSVYWYQQSLDQGLQFLIQYYNGEERAKGNILERFSAQQFPDLHSELNLSSLELGDSALYFCASSVGSNTEAFFGQGTRLTVV.

There are a few counts of this clone. This chain uses TRBV11-1 with TRBJ2-3; D gene ambiguous. Germline loops: CDR1 SGHAT, CDR2 FQDESV (reference sequence). V dropped 6 bases and J dropped 5 bases, with 18 bases sitting between them. CDR3 size: 15 residues. CDR3 DNA sequence: TGTGCCAGCAGTCATCCGAGGAGTACGGGAGATACGCAGTATTTT. It encodes CASSHPRSTGDTQYF.

The chain joins TRBV6-6 to TRBJ2-1; 7 bases agree with TRBD2. The CDR3 is 15 amino acids. With V trimmed by 6 bases and J by 4 bases, 9 bases remained unmatched. Per the germline V gene, CDR1 is MNHNY and CDR2 is SVGAGI (reference sequence). CDR3: CASSSGTIQYNEQFF. In DNA, the CDR3 is TGTGCCAGCAGCTCCGGGACTATACAATACAATGAGCAGTTCTTC.

The chain recombines TRBV6-5 with TRBJ1-1; D is unresolved. Germline CDR1 and CDR2: MNHEY and SVGAGI. Trimming took off 6 bases at V and 0 bases at J, with 11 bases between the two ends. The CDR3 loop spans 14 amino acids. In DNA, the CDR3 is TGTGCCAGCAGCAAGGACGGACTGAACACTGAAGCTTTCTTT. Translation gives CASSKDGLNTEAFF.

This clone was detected a few times. The chain uses TRBV5-1 and TRBJ2-1; D uncertain. V shed 4 bases and J shed 9 bases, with 20 bases lying between them. Germline V lookup: CDR1 SGHRS, CDR2 YFSETQ. The CDR3 has 15 residues. This chain's CDR3 is CASSPSLVGFTEQFF. The CDR3 DNA sequence: TGCGCCAGCAGCCCAAGTTTGGTTGGATTCACTGAGCAGTTCTTC. Combining the CDR3 with reference TRBV5-1 and TRBJ2-1 gives the whole variable domain KAGVTQTPRYLIKTRGQQVTLSCSPISGHRSVSWYQQTPGQGLQFLFEYFSETQRNKGNFPGRFSGRQFSNSRSEMNVSTLELGDSALYLCASSPSLVGFTEQFFGPGTRLTVL.

The rearrangement links TRBV6-5 to TRBJ1-5; D might be TRBD1 (6 bases). Germline-derived CDR1 and CDR2 are MNHEY and SVGAGI. V lost 5 bases, J lost 2 bases, and 13 bases lay in between. CDR3 size: 15 residues. The DNA of the CDR3 is TGTGCCAGCAGTCCACAGGGATGGGGCAATCAGCCCCAGCATTTT. It codes for CASSPQGWGNQPQHF.

This clone was picked up a small number of times. CDR3 DNA: TGTGCCAGCAGCTCCAAGCCACTAGCGGGAGGGTACGAGCAGTACTTC. The encoded protein is CASSSKPLAGGYEQYF. The chain has TRBV13 and TRBJ2-7; 13 bases line up with TRBD2. Germline CDR1 and CDR2: PRHDT and FYEKMQ (reference sequence). V trimming: 4 bases; J trimming: 4 bases; junction bases outside the gene matches: 7. The CDR3 has 16 residues. Looking up the rest from reference TRBV13 and TRBJ2-7 gives the full variable domain: AAGVIQSPRHLIKEKRETATLKCYPIPRHDTVYWYQQGPGQDPQFLISFYEKMQSDKGSIPDRFSAQQFSDYHSELNMSSLELGDSALYFCASSSKPLAGGYEQYFGPGTRLTVT.

Comment on this clone: At one end the junction does not follow the germline gene, possibly because of a read error. The CDR3 sequence is CASSLASLTEQFF. The CDR3 DNA follows: TGTGCTAGCAGCTTAGCTTCCCTAACTGAGCAGTTCTTC. V and J are TRBV7-7 and TRBJ2-1; no clear D. Germline V gene sequence: CDR1 SSHAT, CDR2 FNYEAQ (reference sequence). The CDR3 runs to 13 residues.